The next 16 T cell receptor beta chains were all read from a single sample in a study of breast tumors, draining lymph nodes, adjacent tissues. Axillary draining lymph nodes of breast cancer patients supplied the node samples. TCRdb reprocessed the multiplex PCR reads with MiXCR, giving one entry per CDR3 protein. Of around 230,000 distinct CDR3 sequences listed, nearly 35% are singletons. The sequenced sample was axillary lymph node tissue. The source is a female donor with breast cancer. Some clones in this sample may be carry-over from other donors' samples.

This clonotype was seen many times. The gene calls are TRBV20-1 and TRBJ2-3; TRBD1 aligns across 10 bases. Looked up from germline, CDR1 is DFQATT and CDR2 is SNEGSKA (reference sequence). The CDR3 totals 17 residues. The V and J ends lost 3 bases and 5 bases, in that order; junction bases with no gene match: 14. Here the CDR3 reads CSARLIPGQGKVDTQYF. In DNA, the CDR3 is TGCAGTGCTAGGCTGATCCCGGGACAGGGGAAGGTAGATACGCAGTATTTT.

In the case of this clonotype: Since a much larger clone is just one base distant, this may be a read error. V and J are TRBV11-2 and TRBJ2-3; D is tentatively TRBD1 or TRBD2 (5 bases each). The ends were cut back, 9 bases at V and 4 bases at J, with 17 bases in the middle. The CDR3 is made up of 14 amino acids. Per the germline V gene, CDR1 is SGHAT and CDR2 is FQNNGV. The chain's CDR3 is CASAWGTYADTQYF. The CDR3 DNA is TGTGCCAGTGCGTGGGGGACCTACGCAGATACGCAGTATTTT.

A single count supports this clonotype. This sequence joins TRBV28 and TRBJ2-7; TRBD2 matches at 10 bases. The germline gives CDR1 MDHEN, CDR2 SYDVKM. With 5 bases clipped from V and 6 bases from J, the junction kept 7 bases outside the gene matches. This CDR3 comprises 14 residues. As DNA, the CDR3 is TGTGCCAGCAGTAGAGCGGGAGGGCCGGGCGAGCAGTACTTC. As protein: CASSRAGGPGEQYF.

This clonotype was detected ten times or more. The chain is built from TRBV12-3 or TRBV12-4 and TRBJ1-5, with TRBD1 matching over 7 bases. This CDR3 region has 15 residues. V lost 0 bases, J lost 6 bases, and 5 bases stayed unmatched. The DNA of the CDR3 is TGTGCCAGCAGTTTAGCCGCAGGGGGGTTTCAGCCCCAGCATTTT. It translates to CASSLAAGGFQPQHF.

The genes are TRBV29-1 and TRBJ2-3, with a tentative D call TRBD1 (6 bases). Germline V gene data show CDR1 as SQVTM and CDR2 as ANQGSEA. The germline V and J ends were trimmed by 5 bases and 2 bases, with 11 bases remaining between them. CDR3 length: 13 residues. CDR3 region: CSVPGQNTDTQYF. CDR3 sequence (DNA): TGCAGCGTTCCTGGACAGAACACAGATACGCAGTATTTT.

Turning to this clonotype: One end of the junction varies from germline; a read error may be responsible. Here the CDR3 reads CASSQDPGNYGYTF. As DNA, the CDR3 is TGCGCCAGCAGCCAAGATCCAGGAAACTATGGCTACACCTTC. The chain has TRBV12-3 or TRBV12-4 and TRBJ1-2; D unclear. The CDR3 is 14 residues long.

The J gene is TRBJ1-1, the V gene TRBV29-1; no clear D. V lost 4 bases, J lost 0 bases, and 9 bases lay in between. The CDR3 consists of 13 residues. The germline CDR1 and CDR2 sequences are SQVTM and ANQGSEA. CDR3 sequence reads: CSVARSMNTEAFF. The CDR3 bases are TGCAGCGTTGCCCGATCCATGAACACTGAAGCTTTCTTT.

This clonotype has a handful of counts. V and J are TRBV7-2 and TRBJ2-2, with 7 bases aligning to TRBD2. V lost 4 bases to trimming and J lost 5 bases; unmatched junction nucleotides: 10. From germline, CDR1 is SGHTA and CDR2 FQGNSA. The CDR3 is made up of 16 amino acids. The CDR3 spells CASSSPWGGGTGELFF. The CDR3 DNA is TGTGCCAGCAGCTCTCCCTGGGGGGGGGGGACCGGGGAGCTGTTTTTT.

This clonotype appeared many times. The CDR3 region is CASKDQGQTYEQYF. The CDR3, as DNA: TGCGCCAGCAAGGACCAGGGACAGACCTACGAGCAGTACTTC. The chain employs TRBV5-1 and TRBJ2-7; 7 bases align to TRBD1. Germline V lookup: CDR1 SGHRS, CDR2 YFSETQ. The CDR3 covers 14 residues. After removal of 6 bases from V and 2 bases from J, the junction contained 8 bases not matched to a gene.

In this sample, this clonotype turned up once. The chain joins TRBV7-9 to TRBJ1-4; D not certain. This CDR3 is 16 amino acids long. V was cut by 5 bases and J by 7 bases, with 20 bases left in between. In germline, CDR1 is SEHNR, CDR2 FQNEAQ (reference sequence). CDR3 in amino acids: CASSLSRLAGGEKLFF. For the CDR3, the DNA is TGTGCCAGCAGCCTGAGCCGACTAGCGGGAGGTGAAAAACTGTTTTTT.

Notes on this clonotype: One junction end does not reproduce the germline sequence, and a read error may be involved. The chain is built from TRBV10-3 and TRBJ2-3, with D possibly TRBD1 on 6 matching bases. Germline V gene lookup returns CDR1 ENHRY and CDR2 SYGVKD. The CDR3 runs 18 residues. CDR3 DNA: TGTGCCATCAGTGAGCACCGAAACAGGGACCCTAGCACAGATACGCGGTATTTT. Its translation is CAISEHRNRDPSTDTRYF.

This clonotype was counted between two and nine times. The J gene is TRBJ2-5, the V gene TRBV11-2; tentatively, D is TRBD2 (7 bases). CDR3 length: 13 residues. Germline-derived CDR1 and CDR2 are SGHAT and FQNNGV. Trimming pared 4 bases from V and 4 bases from J, leaving 10 bases between. The CDR3 region is CASSSRGGETQYF. For the CDR3, the DNA is TGTGCCAGCAGCTCTAGGGGGGGAGAGACCCAGTACTTC.

There are many counts of this clonotype. The chain combines TRBV3-1 with TRBJ1-6; 7 positions agree with TRBD1. Germline V lookup: CDR1 LGHDT, CDR2 YNNKEL (reference sequence). The length of the CDR3 is 12 residues. V trimming: 7 bases; J trimming: 7 bases; junction bases outside the gene matches: 1. The CDR3 spells CASNRGNSPLHF. CDR3 sequence (DNA): TGTGCCAGCAACAGGGGAAATTCACCCCTCCACTTT.

The chain joins TRBV7-2 to TRBJ2-7; D may be TRBD2 (7 bases). CDR3 size: 18 residues. The ends were cut back, 9 bases at V and 0 bases at J, with 27 bases in the middle. Germline assignment: CDR1 SGHTA and CDR2 FQGNSA. CDR3 in DNA: TGTGCCAGTAGCAGAGGGGGGGGTACAGGTCTGCACTCCTACGAGCAGTACTTC. Translated, it gives CASSRGGGTGLHSYEQYF. The full variable domain, rest sourced from reference TRBV7-2 and TRBJ2-7, is GAGVSQSPSNKVTEKGKDVELRCDPISGHTALYWYRQSLGQGLEFLIYFQGNSAPDKSGLPSDRFSAERTGGSVSTLTIQRTQQEDSAVYLCASSRGGGTGLHSYEQYFGPGTRLTVT.

This clonotype was observed many times. The rearrangement links TRBV10-3 to TRBJ2-3; TRBD2 aligns across 13 bases. This CDR3 has 17 residues. Germline V gene lookup returns CDR1 ENHRY and CDR2 SYGVKD. The junction had 11 bases not matched to a gene; V was cut back by 7 bases and J by 4 bases. The CDR3 spells CAITTSGRANRADTQYF. For the CDR3, the DNA is TGTGCCATCACCACTAGCGGGAGGGCCAATCGCGCAGATACGCAGTATTTT.

A note on this clonotype: This may be a read error, as it is one base from a much larger clone. The chain is built from TRBV11-2 and TRBJ2-1, with TRBD1 matching 10 bases. Germline values: CDR1 SGHAT, CDR2 FQNNGV. The CDR3 extends over 16 amino acids. CDR3 sequence: CASSKRRDRGYNEQSF. The DNA for the CDR3 is TGTGCCAGCAGCAAAAGGCGGGACAGGGGCTACAATGAGCAGTCCTTC.